The 32 T cell receptor beta chains listed next were all sequenced from one sample in a study of identical twins. TCRdb fed the 5' RACE reads into MiXCR, producing one record per CDR3 protein. There are about 660,000 distinct CDR3 sequences in the sample; 8.5% to 9.5% occur only once, and around 0.98% lies in the top ten. The same sample was also used in a study of yellow fever vaccine responses in identical twins.

Sequencing used PBMCs. The receptor source for this set is a woman under 30 in good health.

This clonotype turned up a few times. The chain recombines TRBV20-1 with TRBJ2-3, with unresolved D. Germline loops: CDR1 DFQATT, CDR2 SNEGSKA (reference sequence). Trimming removed 3 bases from V and 4 bases from J, with 8 bases in between. The CDR3 is 12 residues long. CDR3 protein: CSARRVADTQYF. The CDR3 bases are TGCAGTGCTAGGCGAGTAGCAGATACGCAGTATTTT.

This clonotype has only a few counts. The chain couples TRBV7-9 to TRBJ2-2, with 7 bases matching TRBD2. J gave up 4 bases and V 5 bases, and 7 bases lay outside the gene matches. The CDR3 spans 15 residues. Germline CDR1 and CDR2: SEHNR and FQNEAQ (reference sequence). The CDR3 sequence: CASSPRRTSTGELFF. The DNA for the CDR3 is TGTGCCAGCAGCCCAAGAAGGACTAGCACCGGGGAGCTGTTTTTT.

This clonotype was observed many times. This rearrangement joins TRBV7-8 to TRBJ2-1; 15 nucleotides line up with TRBD2. This CDR3 has 16 residues. Unmatched junction bases numbered 5, after V lost 7 bases and J lost 4 bases. CDR1 is SGHVS, CDR2 FQNEAQ, per germline. The CDR3 loop reads CASTAGTSGGYNEQFF. The CDR3 coding sequence is TGTGCCAGCACCGCCGGGACTAGCGGGGGGTACAATGAGCAGTTCTTC.

This clonotype was detected only a few times. The chain combines TRBV12-3 or TRBV12-4 with TRBJ2-7, with 12 bases aligning to TRBD2. This CDR3 contains 17 residues. The V gene end was trimmed by 3 bases and the J gene end by 7 bases; junction bases not matched to a gene: 13. CDR3 nucleotide sequence: TGTGCCAGCAGTTTCGTACTAGCGGGAGGCCTGGGGGGAGAGCAGTACTTC. Amino acid sequence: CASSFVLAGGLGGEQYF.

This clonotype has a handful of counts. The chain employs TRBV29-1 and TRBJ2-3; D not certain. Germline-derived CDR1 and CDR2 are SQVTM and ANQGSEA. Trimming removed 1 base at V and 7 bases at J, with 6 bases between. The CDR3 is 11 residues long. CDR3 nucleotide sequence: TGCAGCGTTGAAGGGGCAAATACGCAGTATTTT. Protein sequence: CSVEGANTQYF.

This clonotype came up many times. The chain recombines TRBV7-9 with TRBJ1-4; 9 nucleotides match TRBD1. J gave up 7 bases and V 2 bases, and 5 bases lay outside the gene matches. The CDR3 spans 15 residues. CDR1 SEHNR and CDR2 FQNEAQ come from the germline V gene (reference sequence). DNA of the CDR3: TGTGCCAGCAGCTTAAATACAGGGGGCGGTGAAAAACTGTTTTTT. Protein product: CASSLNTGGGEKLFF.

The table lists this clonotype with many counts. V is TRBV12-3 or TRBV12-4 and J is TRBJ1-2; TRBD1 matches at 9 bases. Trimming at V came to 4 bases and at J to 13 bases, leaving 4 bases not matched to a gene. The CDR3 length is 11 residues. The CDR3 here is CASSSGTGSTF. The CDR3 DNA reads as TGTGCCAGCAGTTCCGGGACAGGGTCCACCTTC.

Many counts were recorded for this clonotype. The chain has TRBV7-2 and TRBJ2-3; a possible D gene is TRBD1 (6 bases). Germline CDR1 and CDR2: SGHTA and FQGNSA. CDR3 length equals 15 residues. The V gene lost 4 bases and the J gene lost 0 bases, with 11 bases spanning the gap. Here the CDR3 reads CASSWTASSTDTQYF. The CDR3 DNA sequence: TGTGCCAGCAGCTGGACAGCTTCTAGCACAGATACGCAGTATTTT. Variable domain in full (rest from reference TRBV7-2 and TRBJ2-3): GAGVSQSPSNKVTEKGKDVELRCDPISGHTALYWYRQSLGQGLEFLIYFQGNSAPDKSGLPSDRFSAERTGGSVSTLTIQRTQQEDSAVYLCASSWTASSTDTQYFGPGTRLTVL.

This clonotype has just a few counts. V and J are TRBV12-3 or TRBV12-4 and TRBJ2-7; a possible D gene is TRBD1 (6 bases). V lost 5 bases and J 0 bases, leaving 14 bases between the germline ends. The CDR3 loop spans 15 amino acids. The CDR3 DNA reads TGTGCCAGCAGTCGAACCGGACAGAGCTCCTACGAGCAGTACTTC. It yields the protein CASSRTGQSSYEQYF.

This clonotype was counted ten times or more. V is TRBV29-1 and J is TRBJ2-4, with D perhaps matching TRBD1 (6 bases). This CDR3 region has 11 residues. Trimming pared 7 bases from V and 5 bases from J, leaving 9 bases between. Germline values: CDR1 SQVTM, CDR2 ANQGSEA. The CDR3, as DNA: TGCAGCGCCAGGACAGAAAACATTCAGTACTTC. Translated: CSARTENIQYF.

This clonotype turned up a few times. The chain combines TRBV4-1 with TRBJ2-1, with 8 bases fitting TRBD1. From germline, CDR1 is MGHRA and CDR2 YSYEKL. There are 14 residues in the CDR3. V shed 2 bases, J shed 12 bases, and the junction held 9 bases outside the gene matches. In DNA, the CDR3 is TGCGCCAGCAGCCAATGGTCAGGGGGCGATGGGCAGTTCTTC. As protein: CASSQWSGGDGQFF.

This clonotype was detected ten times or more. This chain uses TRBV7-9 with TRBJ2-3; tentative D call: TRBD2 (6 bases). Germline-derived CDR1 and CDR2 are SEHNR and FQNEAQ (reference sequence). The CDR3 spans 14 residues. V gave up 5 bases and J gave up 0 bases, with 9 bases separating them. The CDR3 DNA follows: TGTGCCAGCAGCCGGACTACTAGCACAGATACGCAGTATTTT. Residues: CASSRTTSTDTQYF.

The sample holds a few counts of this clonotype. The junction departs from germline at one end; a sequencing error may be responsible. The chain couples TRBV28 to TRBJ2-1; D unresolved. The V gene's germline CDR1 is MDHEN and CDR2 SYDVKM. The length of the CDR3 is 19 residues. The CDR3 loop is CASSLYSATNQFSYNEQFF. CDR3 sequence (DNA): TGTGCCAGTAGTTTATACAGCGCGACGAACCAATTTTCCTACAATGAGCAGTTCTTC.

This clonotype has a handful of counts. The rearrangement uses TRBV7-8 and TRBJ2-7, with 8 nucleotides matching TRBD2. Germline CDR1 is SGHVS and CDR2 is FQNEAQ. The CDR3 runs to 16 residues. V was pared by 0 bases and J by 3 bases, with 7 bases of the junction left unmatched. CDR3 loop: CASSLAPSGGRYEQYF. DNA for the CDR3: TGTGCCAGCAGCTTAGCTCCCAGCGGGGGACGCTACGAGCAGTACTTC. Full variable domain (missing parts from reference TRBV7-8 and TRBJ2-7): GAGVSQSPRYKVAKRGQDVALRCDPISGHVSLFWYQQALGQGPEFLTYFQNEAQLDKSGLPSDRFFAERPEGSVSTLKIQRTQQEDSAVYLCASSLAPSGGRYEQYFGPGTRLTVT.

This clonotype has only a few counts. CDR3 amino acids: CASSLSGFPYEQYF. CDR3 sequence (DNA): TGTGCCAGCAGTTTATCAGGGTTTCCCTACGAGCAGTACTTC. V gene TRBV28 combines with J gene TRBJ2-7, with D possibly being TRBD1 (5 bases). Germline V lookup: CDR1 MDHEN, CDR2 SYDVKM. The CDR3 sequence is 14 residues long. V lost 1 base, J lost 2 bases, and 9 bases lay in between.

The sample holds a few counts of this clonotype. This chain joins TRBV7-2 and TRBJ2-3, with D perhaps TRBD1 or TRBD2 (7 bases each). The CDR3 covers 16 residues. Germline V gene sequence: CDR1 SGHTA, CDR2 FQGNSA. Trimming removed 1 base from V and 5 bases from J, with 16 bases in between. The CDR3 reads CASSLGGGRGIDTQYF. In DNA, the CDR3 is TGTGCCAGCAGCTTAGGCGGGGGCAGGGGGATAGATACGCAGTATTTT.

There are many counts of this clonotype. J is TRBJ2-1 and V is TRBV24-1; 12 bases line up with TRBD2. This CDR3 has 18 amino acids. Looked up from germline, CDR1 is KGHDR and CDR2 is SFDVKD. V shed 0 bases, J shed 8 bases, and the junction held 10 bases outside the gene matches. The chain's CDR3 is CATSDLAPSGRAGYEQFF. In nucleotides, the CDR3 is TGTGCCACCAGTGATTTGGCCCCTAGCGGGAGGGCCGGTTATGAGCAGTTCTTC.

In this sample, this clonotype turned up many times. This chain joins TRBV29-1 and TRBJ2-3; D gene ambiguous. The V gene's germline CDR1 is SQVTM and CDR2 ANQGSEA. The CDR3 has 12 amino acids. V was shortened by 6 bases and J by 5 bases, with 12 bases between the two germline ends. CDR3 amino acids: CSVTLGGDTQYF. CDR3 nucleotide sequence: TGCAGCGTCACCCTAGGTGGAGATACGCAGTATTTT.

This clonotype was counted ten times or more. The chain is built from TRBV12-3 or TRBV12-4 and TRBJ2-2, with 8 bases aligning to TRBD1. This CDR3 has 15 amino acids. With V trimmed by 6 bases and J by 3 bases, 6 bases remained unmatched. The CDR3 loop is CASSPMTGDTGELFF. The CDR3 coding sequence is TGTGCCAGCAGCCCAATGACAGGGGACACCGGGGAGCTGTTTTTT.

This chain links TRBV11-3 with TRBJ2-5; D may be TRBD1 or TRBD2 (6 bases each). V lost 5 bases to trimming and J lost 1 base, with 17 bases between them. The CDR3 is made up of 16 amino acids. Germline CDR1 reads SGHNT; CDR2 reads YENEEA. For the CDR3, the DNA is TGTGCCAGCAGCCCGGGGGCAGGGATTTTCCAAGAGACCCAGTACTTC. Translating it yields CASSPGAGIFQETQYF.

This clonotype was seen a few times. V and J are TRBV4-1 and TRBJ2-7; D remains ambiguous. CDR3 length: 15 residues. CDR1 and CDR2 from the germline V gene are MGHRA and YSYEKL. Trimming took off 0 bases at V and 4 bases at J, with 13 bases between the two ends. CDR3 coding DNA: TGCGCCAGCAGCCAAGAGACACGGAACAGATACGAGCAGTACTTC. Translated: CASSQETRNRYEQYF.

This clonotype was picked up a small number of times. This sequence joins TRBV15 and TRBJ1-1, with D perhaps TRBD1 (5 bases). CDR1 and CDR2 (germline): LNHNV, YYDKDF (reference sequence). V dropped 1 base and J dropped 3 bases, with 9 bases sitting between them. The CDR3 runs to 14 residues. This CDR3 reads CATSRGGMHTEAFF. For the CDR3, the DNA is TGTGCCACCAGCAGAGGGGGGATGCACACTGAAGCTTTCTTT.

V gene TRBV5-1 combines with J gene TRBJ2-1; the D gene is possibly TRBD1 (6 bases). The CDR3 spans 15 residues. V shed 6 bases and J shed 7 bases, with 20 bases lying between them. Per germline, CDR1 SGHRS and CDR2 YFSETQ. In nucleotides, the CDR3 is TGCGCCAGCACCCAGGGGTCAGACCCTAGAAATGAGCAGTTCTTC. Amino acids: CASTQGSDPRNEQFF.

There are many counts of this clonotype. This chain joins TRBV7-2 and TRBJ2-2; 7 bases agree with TRBD1. CDR3 size: 15 residues. The germline V gene encodes CDR1 SGHTA and CDR2 FQGNSA. V lost 6 bases, J lost 7 bases, and 11 bases stayed unmatched. CDR3 residues: CASSLDRARGGELFF. CDR3 coding DNA: TGTGCCAGCAGTCTTGACAGGGCTAGAGGCGGGGAGCTGTTTTTT. Using reference TRBV7-2 and TRBJ2-2 for the parts outside the CDR3, the full variable domain is GAGVSQSPSNKVTEKGKDVELRCDPISGHTALYWYRQSLGQGLEFLIYFQGNSAPDKSGLPSDRFSAERTGGSVSTLTIQRTQQEDSAVYLCASSLDRARGGELFFGEGSRLTVL.

This rearrangement joins TRBV29-1 to TRBJ1-2, with D perhaps TRBD1 (5 bases). CDR3 length equals 13 residues. Per the germline V gene, CDR1 is SQVTM and CDR2 is ANQGSEA. V was trimmed by 4 bases and J by 7 bases, leaving 16 bases between them. CDR3 in amino acids: CSVAARERSGYTF. The CDR3 DNA sequence: TGCAGCGTTGCGGCCAGGGAGAGGTCTGGCTACACCTTC.

There are a few counts of this clonotype. The chain carries TRBV7-9 and TRBJ1-1; 9 positions agree with TRBD1. The CDR3 loop spans 15 amino acids. Germline-derived CDR1 and CDR2 are SEHNR and FQNEAQ (reference sequence). The V gene end was trimmed by 4 bases and the J gene end by 0 bases; junction bases not matched to a gene: 3. Here the CDR3 reads CASSSDRGMNTEAFF. CDR3 sequence (DNA): TGTGCCAGCAGCTCGGACAGGGGAATGAACACTGAAGCTTTCTTT.

The chain uses TRBV14 and TRBJ2-7, with D hard to call. With 0 bases removed from V and 3 bases from J, the gap between germline ends came to 9 bases. Germline CDR1 is SGHDN and CDR2 is FVKESK. This CDR3 contains 14 residues. The CDR3 region has the DNA TGTGCCAGCAGCCAAGATATGCGGAGCTACGAGCAGTACTTC. It encodes CASSQDMRSYEQYF.

Only a few counts were recorded for this clonotype. The chain uses TRBV6-5 and TRBJ1-2; D is perhaps TRBD1 (5 bases). Per germline, CDR1 MNHEY and CDR2 SVGAGI. V lost 2 bases and J lost 7, with 11 bases in between. This CDR3 comprises 13 residues. The CDR3 DNA follows: TGTGCCAGCAGTTACCGGGCTGGGGGTGGCTACACCTTC. Translating gives CASSYRAGGGYTF.

This clonotype was detected only a few times. The V call is TRBV18, the J call TRBJ1-3, with D perhaps TRBD1 (5 bases). Looked up from germline, CDR1 is KGHSH and CDR2 is LQKENI. The CDR3 sequence is 15 residues long. V was clipped by 3 bases and J by 1 base, with 10 bases between them. CDR3: CASSPYRLSGNTIYF. CDR3 bases: TGTGCCAGCTCACCGTACAGGCTGTCTGGAAACACCATATATTTT.

The chain employs TRBV5-1 and TRBJ2-2; TRBD2 agrees at 8 bases. This CDR3 is 17 amino acids long. Trimming cost V 1 base and J 6 bases; bases outside gene matches: 11. CDR1 is SGHRS, CDR2 YFSETQ, per germline. The CDR3 is CASSLFSGKFTPGELFF. In DNA, the CDR3 is TGCGCCAGCAGCTTGTTTAGCGGGAAATTCACACCCGGGGAGCTGTTTTTT.

This clonotype was seen only a few times. This chain connects TRBV5-1 to TRBJ2-7, with D unresolved. The germline gives CDR1 SGHRS, CDR2 YFSETQ. This CDR3 is 13 amino acids long. Trimming took 0 bases from V and 3 from J, leaving 7 bases between them. CDR3: CASSLDTYYEQYF. The CDR3 DNA sequence: TGCGCCAGCAGCTTGGACACTTACTACGAGCAGTACTTC.

The chain uses TRBV7-2 and TRBJ2-3; no clear D gene. V shed 7 bases and J shed 2 bases, with 10 bases lying between them. CDR1 is SGHTA, CDR2 FQGNSA, per germline. The CDR3 extends over 13 amino acids. The CDR3 DNA reads TGTGCCAGCATCCCCTCACACACAGATACGCAGTATTTT. It encodes CASIPSHTDTQYF. The entire variable domain, with the rest obtained from reference TRBV7-2 and TRBJ2-3, is as follows: GAGVSQSPSNKVTEKGKDVELRCDPISGHTALYWYRQSLGQGLEFLIYFQGNSAPDKSGLPSDRFSAERTGGSVSTLTIQRTQQEDSAVYLCASIPSHTDTQYFGPGTRLTVL.